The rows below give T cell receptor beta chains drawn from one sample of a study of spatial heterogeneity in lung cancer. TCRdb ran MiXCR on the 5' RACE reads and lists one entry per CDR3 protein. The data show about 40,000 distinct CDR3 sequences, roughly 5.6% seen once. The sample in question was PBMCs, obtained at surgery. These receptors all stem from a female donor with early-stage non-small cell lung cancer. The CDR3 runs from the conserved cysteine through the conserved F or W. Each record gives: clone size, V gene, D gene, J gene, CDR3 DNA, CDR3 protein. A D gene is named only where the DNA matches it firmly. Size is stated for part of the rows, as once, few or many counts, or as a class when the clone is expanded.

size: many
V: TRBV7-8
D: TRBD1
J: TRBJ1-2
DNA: TGTGCCAGCAGCTCGGACAGGGCAAGAAACTATGGCTACACCTTC
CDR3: CASSSDRARNYGYTF

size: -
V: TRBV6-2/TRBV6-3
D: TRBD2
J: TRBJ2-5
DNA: TGTGCCAGCAGTTACCTAGCGGGAGATATGAAAGAGACCCAGTACTTC
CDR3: CASSYLAGDMKETQYF

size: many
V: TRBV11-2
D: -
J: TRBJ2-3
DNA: TGTGCCAGCAGCTTCCCCATTGGGGCCCGGGCACGCACAGATACGCAGTATTTT
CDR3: CASSFPIGARARTDTQYF

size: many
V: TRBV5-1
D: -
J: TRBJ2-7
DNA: TGCGCCAGCAGCCGCCCCCAGGCTCAGAGCTCCTACGAGCAGTACTTC
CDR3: CASSRPQAQSSYEQYF

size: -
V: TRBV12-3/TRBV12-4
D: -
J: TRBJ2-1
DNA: TGTGCCAGCAGTTGGAGCGACAAAAGGTTCTTC
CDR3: CASSWSDKRFF

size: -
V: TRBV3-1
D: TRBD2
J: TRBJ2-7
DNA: TGTGCCAGCAGCCCGGCGGGGGGCCTAAGCGAGCAGTACTTC
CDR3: CASSPAGGLSEQYF

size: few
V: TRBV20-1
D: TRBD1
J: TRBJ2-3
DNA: TGCAGTGCTAGAGACCCGGGACAGGGCTGGGCAGATACGCAGTATTTT
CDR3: CSARDPGQGWADTQYF

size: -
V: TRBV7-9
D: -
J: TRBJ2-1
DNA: TGTGCCAGCAGCCACCTAGGCGAGGCCGACGGCTCCTACAATGAGCAGTTCTTC
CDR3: CASSHLGEADGSYNEQFF

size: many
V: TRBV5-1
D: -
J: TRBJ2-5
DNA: TGCGCCAGCAGCTTGGAAGCACAAGAGACCCAGTACTTC
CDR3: CASSLEAQETQYF

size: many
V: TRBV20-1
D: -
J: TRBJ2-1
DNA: TGCAGTGCTGCGGACCAGGGTTTTAATGAGCAGTTCTTC
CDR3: CSAADQGFNEQFF

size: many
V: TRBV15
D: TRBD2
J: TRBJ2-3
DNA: TGTGCCACCTCAGCGGGGGGCACAGATACGCAGTATTTT
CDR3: CATSAGGTDTQYF

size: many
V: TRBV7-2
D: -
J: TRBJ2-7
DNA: TGTGCCAGCAGCTCCGATTGGAGGTCGTACAGTAGTAACTACGAGCAGTACTTC
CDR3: CASSSDWRSYSSNYEQYF

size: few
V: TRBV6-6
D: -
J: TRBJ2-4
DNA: TGTGCCAGCAGTGGAACGGGGCTAGCCAAAAACATTCAGTACTTC
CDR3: CASSGTGLAKNIQYF

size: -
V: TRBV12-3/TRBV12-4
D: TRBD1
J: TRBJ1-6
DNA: TGTGCCAGCAGTCCTCGGACAGGAGACGCACCCCTCCACTTT
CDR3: CASSPRTGDAPLHF

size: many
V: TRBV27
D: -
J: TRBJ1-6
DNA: TGTGCCAGCAGTCCCCGACAGGATTATTATTCACCCCTCCACTTT
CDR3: CASSPRQDYYSPLHF

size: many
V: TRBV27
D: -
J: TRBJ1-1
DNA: TGTGCCAGCAGTTTGGGAGGCGGGGGGCCGGACACTGAAGCTTTCTTT
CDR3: CASSLGGGGPDTEAFF

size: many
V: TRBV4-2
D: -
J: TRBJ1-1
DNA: TGTGCCAGCAGCCAGCACGGGGGGAACACTGAAGCTTTCTTT
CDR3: CASSQHGGNTEAFF

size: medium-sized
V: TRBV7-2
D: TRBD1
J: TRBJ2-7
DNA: TGTGCCAGCAGCCCCTACAGGGGCTTCGAGCAGTACTTC
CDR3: CASSPYRGFEQYF

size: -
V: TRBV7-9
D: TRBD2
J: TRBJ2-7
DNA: TGTGCCAGCAGCGCGGGGGACTCCTCAAAGCAGTACTTC
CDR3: CASSAGDSSKQYF

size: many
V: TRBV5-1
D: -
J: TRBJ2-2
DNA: TGCGCCAGCAGCTTGGGAGGAAACACCGGGGAGCTGTTTTTT
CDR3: CASSLGGNTGELFF

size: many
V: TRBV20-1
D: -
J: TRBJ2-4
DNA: TGCAGTGCTGCACTTCCAGGGGTTACCCCAGGAAACATTCAGTACTTC
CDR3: CSAALPGVTPGNIQYF

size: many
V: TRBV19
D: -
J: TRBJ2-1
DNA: TGTGCCAGTAGTCCCCGTATAAATGAGCAGTTCTTC
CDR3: CASSPRINEQFF

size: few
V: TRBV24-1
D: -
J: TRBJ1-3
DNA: TGTGCCACCGGGGACGGTACTGGAAACACCATATATTTT
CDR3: CATGDGTGNTIYF

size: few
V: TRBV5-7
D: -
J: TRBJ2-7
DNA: TGTGCCAGCAGCGATAGGACACACTACGAGCAGTACTTC
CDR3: CASSDRTHYEQYF

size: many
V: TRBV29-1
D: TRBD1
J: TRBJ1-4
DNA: TGCAGCGTTGATTCGGGACAGGGATACGAAAAACTGTTTTTT
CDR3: CSVDSGQGYEKLFF

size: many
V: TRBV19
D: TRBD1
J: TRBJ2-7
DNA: TGTGCCAGTAGTCGGGGGGGACAGGGGGACGAGCAGTACTTC
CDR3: CASSRGGQGDEQYF

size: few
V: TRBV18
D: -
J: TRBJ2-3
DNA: TGTGCCAGCTCACCCGGACAGACCAGCACAGATACGCAGTATTTT
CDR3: CASSPGQTSTDTQYF

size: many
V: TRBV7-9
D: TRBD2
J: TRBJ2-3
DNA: TGTGCCAGCAGCTTACCCATAAGACTAGCGGGGGGGGCAGATACGCAGTATTTT
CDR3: CASSLPIRLAGGADTQYF

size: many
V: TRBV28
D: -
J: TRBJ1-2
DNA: TGTGCCAGCATTGGGGACGAGTCGAGCAACTATGGCTACACCTTC
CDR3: CASIGDESSNYGYTF

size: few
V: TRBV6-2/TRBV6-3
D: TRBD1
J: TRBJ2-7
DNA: TGTGCCAGCAGCGAGGGACAGGGGGGTCCCTACGAGCAGTACTTC
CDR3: CASSEGQGGPYEQYF

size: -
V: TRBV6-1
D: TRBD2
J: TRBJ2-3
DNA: TGTGCCAGCAGCGGACTAGCGGGAAACACAGATACGCAGTATTTT
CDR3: CASSGLAGNTDTQYF

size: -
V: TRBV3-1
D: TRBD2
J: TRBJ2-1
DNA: TGTGCCAGCAGCATACTAGCGGAGGCGTACAATTACAATGAGCAGTTCTTC
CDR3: CASSILAEAYNYNEQFF

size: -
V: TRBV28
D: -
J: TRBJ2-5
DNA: TGTGCCAGCAGTTTGGGCCCCCGGGAGCAGTACTTC
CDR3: CASSLGPREQYF

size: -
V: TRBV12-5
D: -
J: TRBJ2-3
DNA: TGTGCTAGTGCGGGGAGCACAGATACGCAGTATTTT
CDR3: CASAGSTDTQYF

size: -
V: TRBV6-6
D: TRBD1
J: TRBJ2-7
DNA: TGTGCCAGCACCTCCACAGGGGCGTTTGGCTACGAGCAGTACTTC
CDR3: CASTSTGAFGYEQYF

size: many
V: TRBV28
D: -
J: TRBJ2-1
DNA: TGTGCCAGCAGTTTAGGGGTGGGTGAGCAGTTCTTC
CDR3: CASSLGVGEQFF

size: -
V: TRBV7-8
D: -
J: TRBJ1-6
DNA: TGTGCCAGCAGCAATCTAGGTGGGGGGTCAAGGAATTCACCCCTCCACTTT
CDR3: CASSNLGGGSRNSPLHF

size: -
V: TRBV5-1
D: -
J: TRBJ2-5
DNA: TGCGCCAGCAGCTTTGGGTCGATGGGTCAAGAGACCCAGTACTTC
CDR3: CASSFGSMGQETQYF

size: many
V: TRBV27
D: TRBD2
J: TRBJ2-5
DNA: TGTGCCAGCAGTTTATTACTAGCGGGGGGTAAAGAGACCCAGTACTTC
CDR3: CASSLLLAGGKETQYF

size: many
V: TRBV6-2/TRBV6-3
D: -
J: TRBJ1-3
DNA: TGTGCCAGCAGTCCCTCTCAGGGAGGAGGAAACACCATATATTTT
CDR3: CASSPSQGGGNTIYF

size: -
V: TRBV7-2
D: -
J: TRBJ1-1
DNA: TGTGCCAGCAGCTTGAATAGAGGAACTGAAGCTTTCTTT
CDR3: CASSLNRGTEAFF